These 20 T cell receptor beta chains came from one sample sequenced in a study of blood T cell repertoires in COVID-19. Sequencing was performed with immunoSEQ multiplex PCR; in TCRdb, only in-frame clones are kept and a portion is missing. Among 40,000 to 45,000 clones listed, roughly 85% were seen once. Material for sequencing was peripheral blood. These receptors all come from a man in his 60s with active COVID-19.

With regard to this clone: Distinct nucleotide sequences in the sample also encode this CDR3. The rearrangement links TRBV7-9 to TRBJ2-3; D uncertain. This CDR3 has 14 residues. CDR1 and CDR2 from the germline V gene are SEHNR and FQNEAQ (reference sequence). The V and J ends lost 3 bases and 2 bases respectively, with 9 bases between them. Here the CDR3 reads CASSLVGSTDTQYF. The CDR3 nucleotides read TGTGCCAGCAGCTTGGTCGGGTCCACAGATACGCAGTATTTT.

The chain's CDR3 is CASSQERGPGTEAFF. The CDR3, as DNA: TGTGCCAGTAGCCAAGAACGCGGCCCCGGCACTGAAGCTTTCTTT. The chain couples TRBV19 to TRBJ1-1, with no clear D. CDR3 size: 15 residues. Germline CDR1 is LNHDA and CDR2 is SQIVND (reference sequence). V dropped 6 bases and J dropped 4 bases, with 18 bases sitting between them.

This chain uses TRBV3-1 (or the pseudogene TRBV3-2) with TRBJ1-1; the D is unclear. This CDR3 has 12 residues. CDR1 and CDR2 from the germline V gene are LGHDT and YNNKEL (reference sequence). The V end lost 3 bases, the J end lost 9 bases, and 11 bases lay between the germline ends. Written as DNA, the CDR3 is TGTGCCAGCAGCCACGGGGAGTCGCAAGCTTTCTTT. It specifies CASSHGESQAFF.

The genes are TRBV7-3 and TRBJ1-6; D uncertain. The V end was cut by 5 bases, the J end by 1 base, with 3 bases between. Germline-derived CDR1 and CDR2 are SGHTA and FQGTGA. The CDR3 contains 13 residues. The CDR3 protein is CASSPSYNSPLHF. The CDR3 DNA reads as TGTGCCAGCAGCCCGTCCTATAATTCACCCCTCCACTTT. Drawing the rest from reference TRBV7-3 and TRBJ1-6, the complete variable domain is GAGVSQTPSNKVTEKGKYVELRCDPISGHTALYWYRQSLGQGPEFLIYFQGTGAADDSGLPNDRFFAVRPEGSVSTLKIQRTERGDSAVYLCASSPSYNSPLHFGNGTRLTVT.

A single count supports this clone. This rearrangement joins TRBV30 to TRBJ2-7, with unresolved D. In germline, CDR1 is GTSNPN, CDR2 SVGIG (reference sequence). V lost 2 bases and J 2 bases, leaving 13 bases between the germline ends. The CDR3 extends over 14 amino acids. The CDR3 sequence is CAWSRRNRAYEQYF. The CDR3 DNA sequence: TGTGCCTGGAGTCGCCGGAACCGGGCCTACGAGCAGTACTTC.

The rearrangement joins TRBV7-8 to TRBJ2-1, with 13 nucleotides matching TRBD2. This CDR3 region has 16 residues. V was pared by 5 bases and J by 8 bases, with 9 bases of the junction left unmatched. Germline V gene sequence: CDR1 SGHVS, CDR2 FQNEAQ. CDR3 DNA sequence: TGTGCCAGCAGCGAACTAGCGGGAGGGCGGTTTGATGAGCAGTTCTTC. Protein product: CASSELAGGRFDEQFF.

This clone was seen once. The gene calls are TRBV28 and TRBJ2-7; 10 nucleotides line up with TRBD1. Germline CDR1 is MDHEN and CDR2 is SYDVKM. The CDR3 totals 12 residues. CDR3 amino acids: CATGTGAYEQYF. CDR3 coding DNA: TGTGCTACCGGGACAGGGGCCTACGAGCAGTACTTC.

The gene calls are TRBV6-2 or TRBV6-3 and TRBJ1-2; 11 nucleotides line up with TRBD1. Germline values: CDR1 MNHEY, CDR2 SVGEGT. The CDR3 spans 16 residues. V shed 5 bases and J 7 bases; nucleotides not matched to a gene: 12. The CDR3 is CASSTRTGGPSGGYTF. The CDR3 nucleotides are TGTGCCAGCAGTACCCGGACAGGGGGCCCTTCAGGTGGCTACACCTTC.

This rearrangement joins TRBV11-2 to TRBJ2-5, with D tentatively TRBD2 (5 bases). The CDR3 runs 14 residues. Trimming cost V 6 bases and J 5 bases, with 16 bases left between them. The germline CDR1 and CDR2 sequences are SGHAT and FQNNGV. The chain's CDR3 is CASSSWTVGETQYF. Written as DNA, the CDR3 is TGTGCCAGCAGTTCCTGGACTGTGGGGGAGACCCAGTACTTC.

The rearrangement links TRBV7-8 to TRBJ1-1; D is unclear. V was clipped by 6 bases and J by 4 bases, with 12 bases between them. The length of the CDR3 is 13 residues. The V gene's germline CDR1 is SGHVS and CDR2 FQNEAQ. The CDR3 spells CASSPHESTEAFF. CDR3 DNA: TGTGCCAGCAGTCCACACGAATCCACTGAAGCTTTCTTT.

Only one count was recorded for this clone. The chain employs TRBV12-3 or TRBV12-4 and TRBJ2-1, with 8 bases fitting TRBD2. The CDR3 totals 13 residues. J was trimmed by 1 base and V by 10 bases; bases with no gene match: 3. CDR3 in DNA: TGTGCCACCCAGCGGGAGTCCTACAATGAGCAGTTCTTC. As protein: CATQRESYNEQFF.

The chain is built from TRBV18 and TRBJ1-4; TRBD1 aligns across 8 bases. V shed 4 bases, J shed 8 bases, and the junction held 9 bases outside the gene matches. The length of the CDR3 is 15 residues. Germline V lookup: CDR1 KGHSH, CDR2 LQKENI. CDR3 loop: CASSLDQGAEEKLFF. The CDR3 region has the DNA TGTGCCAGCTCACTGGATCAGGGGGCAGAGGAAAAACTGTTTTTT.

Here the CDR3 DNA reads TGTGCCATCAGGGCCAGGGGGGATCAGAACACTGAAGCTTTCTTT. Translated, it gives CAIRARGDQNTEAFF. The chain links TRBV10-3 to TRBJ1-1; 7 nucleotides align to TRBD1. Germline V gives CDR1 ENHRY, CDR2 SYGVKD. The CDR3 loop spans 15 amino acids. The junction had 8 bases not matched to a gene; V was cut back by 6 bases and J by 1 base.

This chain joins TRBV5-1 and TRBJ2-7, with D maybe TRBD2 (5 bases). CDR1 is SGHRS, CDR2 YFSETQ, per germline. The CDR3 is made up of 14 amino acids. Trimming pared 3 bases from V and 7 bases from J, leaving 17 bases between. CDR3 loop: CASSWGVSSREQYF. DNA of the CDR3: TGCGCCAGCAGCTGGGGAGTCTCCTCCCGGGAGCAGTACTTC.

The chain carries TRBV6-5 and TRBJ2-1; 11 nucleotides align to TRBD2. CDR3 length equals 15 residues. Trimming cost V 2 bases and J 7 bases; bases outside gene matches: 4. Per the germline V gene, CDR1 is MNHEY and CDR2 is SVGAGI. CDR3 nucleotide sequence: TGTGCCAGCAGTTACGTAGCGGGGGGGAGAAATGAGCAGTTCTTC. Its translation: CASSYVAGGRNEQFF.

The gene calls are TRBV4-3 and TRBJ2-3; possibly TRBD1 for D (7 bases). CDR1 LGHNA and CDR2 YSLEER come from the germline V gene. The CDR3 covers 15 residues. V was pared by 4 bases and J by 3 bases, with 14 bases between. The CDR3 is CASSLRSGGTDTQYF. The DNA for the CDR3 is TGCGCCAGCAGCCTCCGGTCAGGGGGGACAGATACGCAGTATTTT.

J is TRBJ2-3 and V is TRBV12-5; the match to TRBD2 covers 9 bases. There are 20 residues in the CDR3. J gave up 0 bases and V 2 bases, and 15 bases lay outside the gene matches. Germline V lookup: CDR1 LGHNT, CDR2 FRNRAP. The chain's CDR3 is CASGLFFSGRAETSTDTQYF. The CDR3 bases are TGTGCTAGTGGTTTGTTCTTTAGCGGGAGAGCTGAAACTAGCACAGATACGCAGTATTTT.

The chain joins TRBV10-3 to TRBJ2-3; 7 bases line up with TRBD2. Looked up from germline, CDR1 is ENHRY and CDR2 is SYGVKD. After removal of 9 bases from V and 6 bases from J, the junction contained 12 bases not matched to a gene. The CDR3 spans 14 residues. The CDR3 DNA reads TGTGCCATTTCAGAGGGCGGGAGCGGGGATACGCAGTATTTT. This gives the protein CAISEGGSGDTQYF.

This chain links TRBV19 with TRBJ1-5, with TRBD1 identical over 8 bases. The CDR3 is made up of 16 amino acids. The V gene end was trimmed by 3 bases and the J gene end by 4 bases; junction bases not matched to a gene: 8. Germline CDR1 is LNHDA and CDR2 is SQIVND (reference sequence). As DNA, the CDR3 is TGTGCCAGTAGTATCCTGGGGACAGGTGGGAATCAGCCCCAGCATTTT. This sequence encodes CASSILGTGGNQPQHF. The variable domain in full, with the rest retrieved from reference TRBV19 and TRBJ1-5, is DGGITQSPKYLFRKEGQNVTLSCEQNLNHDAMYWYRQDPGQGLRLIYYSQIVNDFQKGDIAEGYSVSREKKESFPLTVTSAQKNPTAFYLCASSILGTGGNQPQHFGDGTRLSIL.

V gene TRBV6-5 combines with J gene TRBJ2-1; the match to TRBD2 covers 14 bases. The CDR3 is 15 residues long. Trimming removed 6 bases from V and 5 bases from J; junction bases left unmatched: 3. CDR1 is MNHEY and CDR2 is SVGAGI in the germline V gene. The CDR3 coding sequence is TGTGCCAGCAGGCCGACTAGCGGGAGGGACAATGAGCAGTTCTTC. It specifies CASRPTSGRDNEQFF.